The rows below give T cell receptor beta chains drawn from one sample of a study of shared clonotypes between healthy human individuals. Assay: immunoSEQ multiplex PCR; the TCRdb copy retains only in-frame clones and omits some. Among roughly 660,000 clones listed, less than 95% were seen once. The specimen sequenced was memory CD8+ T cells from PBMCs. The receptors stem from a man between 18 and 29 years old in good health. Some clones in this sample may be carry-over from other donors' samples. Both conserved end residues are part of each CDR3. A D gene is named only where the DNA matches it firmly. Some rows mark clone size as missing; the rest say once, few, many or name a class of expanded clone.

v_gene	j_gene	len	abundance	d_gene	CDR3nt	CDR3aa
TRBV7-2	TRBJ1-2	17	.	TRBD1	TGTGCCAGCAGCCGTCGGGACAGGGGGCATTTGGGCTATGGCTACACCTTC	CASSRRDRGHLGYGYTF
TRBV27	TRBJ1-2	16	.	.	TGTGCCAGCAGTTTCAGTGTGACGGGTTTGGACTATGGCTACACCTTC	CASSFSVTGLDYGYTF
TRBV19	TRBJ2-5	14	.	TRBD2	TGTGCCAGTAGACGAGCGGGAGAGGGAGAGACCCAGTACTTC	CASRRAGEGETQYF
TRBV6-1	TRBJ1-1	13	.	.	TGTGCCAGCAGTGAAATCGTGAACACTGAAGCTTTCTTT	CASSEIVNTEAFF
TRBV27	TRBJ2-5	15	.	.	TGTGCCAGCAGTCCCCCCGCAGGGACCAAAGGGACCCAGTACTTC	CASSPPAGTKGTQYF
TRBV28	TRBJ1-5	14	.	TRBD1	TGTGCCAGCAGTCCCGACAGGGGGAATCAGCCCCAGCATTTT	CASSPDRGNQPQHF
TRBV6-1	TRBJ2-4	15	.	TRBD1	TGTGCCAGTAAACAGGGGTGGGGATCCAAAAACATTCAGTACTTC	CASKQGWGSKNIQYF
TRBV6-5	TRBJ2-1	12	.	.	TGTGCCAGCAGTGGACTTTCCAATGAGCAGTTCTTC	CASSGLSNEQFF
TRBV28	TRBJ2-1	12	.	.	TGTGCCAGCAGTTTCGGGACAAATGAGCAGTTCTTC	CASSFGTNEQFF
TRBV28	TRBJ1-1	12	.	.	TGTGCCAGCACACACATGAACACTGAAGCTTTCTTT	CASTHMNTEAFF
TRBV14	TRBJ2-1	13	.	TRBD1	TGTGCCAGCAGCCAGACAGGGGGGGGTGAGCAGTTCTTC	CASSQTGGGEQFF
TRBV5-1	TRBJ1-2	13	.	.	TGCGCCAGCAGCTTGACGCCAGCCTATGGCTACACCTTC	CASSLTPAYGYTF
TRBV7-9	TRBJ2-2	15	.	.	TGTGCCAGCAGCTTCTGGTCAGAATACACCGGGGAGCTGTTTTTT	CASSFWSEYTGELFF
TRBV19	TRBJ1-2	12	.	.	TGTGCCAGTAGTTTGGACGGGAATGGCTACACCTTC	CASSLDGNGYTF
TRBV5-1	TRBJ2-5	15	.	.	TGCGCCAGCAGCCCTAAGCCCACTCCCCAAGAGACCCAGTACTTC	CASSPKPTPQETQYF
TRBV2	TRBJ1-2	13	.	.	TGTGCCAGCGCGTCGACCCCTAACTATGGCTACACCTTC	CASASTPNYGYTF
TRBV12-5	TRBJ2-1	12	.	.	TGTGCTAGTGGCGCCGGGACGAATGAGCAGTTCTTC	CASGAGTNEQFF
TRBV30	TRBJ1-2	13	.	.	TGTGCCTGGACCCAGGATTCCCCTTTCGGTTACACCTTC	CAWTQDSPFGYTF
TRBV5-1	TRBJ2-1	13	.	.	TGCGCCAGCAGCCCTACAGGGAGCGGTGAGCAGTTCTTC	CASSPTGSGEQFF
TRBV15	TRBJ1-4	20	.	.	TGTGCCACCAGCAGAGATCGTATCCGGGGAGGGTCGGCAACTAATGAAAAACTGTTTTTT	CATSRDRIRGGSATNEKLFF
TRBV27	TRBJ2-7	13	.	.	TGTGCCAGCAGTCTCGGGATCACCTACGAGCAGTACTTC	CASSLGITYEQYF
TRBV27	TRBJ1-2	13	.	.	TGTGCCAGCCGAATTGGGGGACGTGGGGGCTACACCTTC	CASRIGGRGGYTF
TRBV18	TRBJ1-2	15	.	.	TGTGCCAGCTCACCGGGAGGTCTATCTAACTATGGCTACACCTTC	CASSPGGLSNYGYTF
TRBV13	TRBJ2-2	16	.	TRBD1	TGTGCCAGCAGCCATCCGGGACAGGGGACCACCGGGGAGCTGTTTTTT	CASSHPGQGTTGELFF
TRBV7-8	TRBJ1-4	13	.	.	TGTGCCAGCAGCTTAGTCCTCAATGAAAAACTGTTTTTT	CASSLVLNEKLFF
TRBV6-5	TRBJ2-7	13	.	.	TGTGCCAGCAGTTACAGGGCCTCCGGGGAGCAGTACTTC	CASSYRASGEQYF
TRBV28	TRBJ2-1	15	.	.	TGTGCCAGCAGTTTCTATGAGGAGTCCTACAATGAGCAGTTCTTC	CASSFYEESYNEQFF
TRBV7-9	TRBJ2-7	16	few	TRBD2	TGTGCCAGCAGCTCCCGGGTTGGGACTAGTGAGGACGAGCAGTACTTC	CASSSRVGTSEDEQYF
TRBV9	TRBJ2-4	15	.	TRBD1	TGTGCCAGCAGCGAGACAGGGCTAGCCAAAAACATTCAGTACTTC	CASSETGLAKNIQYF
TRBV7-9	TRBJ2-2	14	.	.	TGTGCCACCACGAGGGGCGGGACTACCGGGGAGCTGTTTTTT	CATTRGGTTGELFF